The 3 T cell receptor beta chains below all came from one sample that was sequenced in a study of cytomegalovirus exposure and HLA in healthy donors. Amplification used 60 Vbeta primers and 13 Jbeta primers. TCRdb's copy holds only in-frame clones and misses some; the assay was immunoSEQ multiplex PCR. This sample has some 200,000 clones, with 83% found just once. Sample: PBMCs. These receptors were obtained from a girl aged 5-17 years in good health and CMV-seronegative.

V is TRBV18 and J is TRBJ1-1; 7 bases are a match to TRBD1. Germline V gene data show CDR1 as KGHSH and CDR2 as LQKENI. With V trimmed by 6 bases and J by 2 bases, 12 bases remained unmatched. The CDR3 contains 16 residues. CDR3 coding DNA: TGTGCCAGCTCCCGCCTAGGGACAGCCATTAACACTGAAGCTTTCTTT. It is translated as CASSRLGTAINTEAFF.

This clone was seen just once. The rearrangement uses TRBV6-1 and TRBJ2-3; 7 bases map to TRBD2. After removal of 6 bases from V and 2 bases from J, the junction contained 8 bases not matched to a gene. Germline values: CDR1 MNHNS, CDR2 SASEGT. The CDR3 runs 15 residues. The CDR3 DNA is TGTGCCAGCAGGGTAGGGCTAGCGGCCACAGATACGCAGTATTTT. Protein sequence: CASRVGLAATDTQYF.

The CDR3 spells CASSFGLAGGDEQFF. The CDR3 DNA reads TGTGCCAGCAGCTTCGGTCTAGCGGGAGGAGATGAGCAGTTCTTC. This chain joins TRBV5-8 and TRBJ2-1; 11 bases agree with TRBD2. The CDR3 has 15 residues. V lost 2 bases, J lost 8 bases, and 6 bases stayed unmatched. Germline values: CDR1 SGHTS, CDR2 YDEGEE.